This TCR beta chain was recorded in a study of cytomegalovirus exposure and HLA in healthy donors. J lost 7 bases, V lost 4 bases, and 4 bases had no gene match. The CDR3 contains 13 residues. In germline, CDR1 is SGHRS, CDR2 YFSETQ. The PCR ran on 60 Vbeta and 13 Jbeta primers. Here immunoSEQ multiplex PCR was the method, and the copy in TCRdb shows in-frame clones only, minus some. The data hold roughly 160,000 clones, with roughly 70% observed a single time. On this clone itself: This specimen includes other DNA sequences encoding the same CDR3.

This rearrangement joins TRBV5-1 to TRBJ1-1, with 10 bases matching TRBD1. Sequencing used PBMCs. The receptor's source is a girl aged 10-17 years in good health and CMV-seronegative. In DNA form, the CDR3 reads TGCGCCAGCAGCCTTCGGGACAGGGGTGAAGCTTTCTTT. Protein sequence: CASSLRDRGEAFF.